This TCR beta chain is from a study of Graves' ophthalmopathy and Graves' hyperthyroidism. There are 15 residues in the CDR3. Trimming cost V 6 bases and J 6 bases; bases outside gene matches: 11. In germline, CDR1 is DFQATT, CDR2 SNEGSKA (reference sequence). General study points: In blood appeared most of the expanded thyroid clonotypes whose frequency exceeded 0.001.

RNA served as the template for amplifying TCR beta CDR3 regions. In the first round, RT-PCR was carried out with HTBI primers, and a multiplex PCR formed the second round. Each CDR3 protein is one row after TCRdb ran MiXCR on the multiplex PCR reads. The top ten hold around an eighth of the sample, which has 300,000 or so distinct CDR3 sequences, about a sixth seen once. In its sample, this clonotype was seen many times. What it binds is not known. Disease in donors with ophthalmopathy had moderate-to-severe activity, CAS ≥3, NOSPECS ≥4 and under 3 months' duration. The sequenced material came from peripheral blood. This receptor was identified in an adult man with Graves' ophthalmopathy. V and J are TRBV20-1 and TRBJ1-5, with TRBD1 matching over 10 bases. CDR3 amino acids: CSAPPETGGIQPQHF. The CDR3 DNA follows: TGCAGTGCCCCCCCCGAGACAGGGGGCATTCAGCCCCAGCATTTT.